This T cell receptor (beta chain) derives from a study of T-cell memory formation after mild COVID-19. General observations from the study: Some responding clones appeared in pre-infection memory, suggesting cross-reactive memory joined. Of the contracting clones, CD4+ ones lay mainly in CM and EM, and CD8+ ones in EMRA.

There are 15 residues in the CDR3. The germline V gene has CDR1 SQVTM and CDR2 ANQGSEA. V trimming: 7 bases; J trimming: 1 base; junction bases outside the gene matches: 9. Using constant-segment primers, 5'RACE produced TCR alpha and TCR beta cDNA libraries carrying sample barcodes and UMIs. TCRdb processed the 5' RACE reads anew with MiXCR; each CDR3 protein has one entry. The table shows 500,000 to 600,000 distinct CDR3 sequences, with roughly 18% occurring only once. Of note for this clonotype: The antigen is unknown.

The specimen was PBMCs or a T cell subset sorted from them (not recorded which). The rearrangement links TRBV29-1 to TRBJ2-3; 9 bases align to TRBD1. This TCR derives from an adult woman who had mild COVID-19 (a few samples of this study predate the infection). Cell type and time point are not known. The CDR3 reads CSAESWTGGTDTQYF. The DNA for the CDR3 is TGCAGCGCCGAATCGTGGACAGGGGGCACAGATACGCAGTATTTT.